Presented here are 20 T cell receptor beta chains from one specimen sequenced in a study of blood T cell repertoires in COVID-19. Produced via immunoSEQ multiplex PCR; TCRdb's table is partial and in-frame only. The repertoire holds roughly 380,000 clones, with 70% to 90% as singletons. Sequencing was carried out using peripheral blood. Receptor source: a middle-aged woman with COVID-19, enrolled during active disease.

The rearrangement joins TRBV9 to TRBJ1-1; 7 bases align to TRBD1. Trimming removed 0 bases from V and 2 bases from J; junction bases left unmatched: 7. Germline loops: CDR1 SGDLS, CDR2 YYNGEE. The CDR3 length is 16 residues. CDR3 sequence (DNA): TGTGCCAGCAGCGTAGGGGCAGGGGGTGGAAACACTGAAGCTTTCTTT. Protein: CASSVGAGGGNTEAFF.

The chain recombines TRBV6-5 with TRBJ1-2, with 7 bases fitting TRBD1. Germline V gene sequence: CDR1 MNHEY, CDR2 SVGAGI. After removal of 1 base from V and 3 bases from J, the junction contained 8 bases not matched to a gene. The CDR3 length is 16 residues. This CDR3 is CASSYFEGQAYYGYTF. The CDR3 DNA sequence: TGTGCCAGCAGTTACTTCGAAGGACAGGCGTACTATGGCTACACCTTC.

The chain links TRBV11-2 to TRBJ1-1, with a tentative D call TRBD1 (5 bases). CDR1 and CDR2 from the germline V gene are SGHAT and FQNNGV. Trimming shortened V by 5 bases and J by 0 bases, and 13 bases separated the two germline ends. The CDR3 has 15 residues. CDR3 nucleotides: TGTGCCAGCAGCCCACCTCCAGGGATGAACACTGAAGCTTTCTTT. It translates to CASSPPPGMNTEAFF.

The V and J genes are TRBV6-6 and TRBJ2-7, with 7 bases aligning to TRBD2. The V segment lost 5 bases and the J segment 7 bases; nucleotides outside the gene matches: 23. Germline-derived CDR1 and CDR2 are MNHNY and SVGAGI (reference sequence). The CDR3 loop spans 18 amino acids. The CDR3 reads CASSRILQARGSGEEQYF. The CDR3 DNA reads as TGTGCCAGCAGTCGTATTCTTCAGGCGCGCGGGAGCGGGGAAGAGCAGTACTTC.

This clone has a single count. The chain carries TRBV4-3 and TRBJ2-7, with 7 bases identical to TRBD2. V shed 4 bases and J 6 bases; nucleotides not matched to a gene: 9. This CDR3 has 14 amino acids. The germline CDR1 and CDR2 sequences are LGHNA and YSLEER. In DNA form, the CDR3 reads TGCGCCAGCAGCCCCAGCCTGCGGGGGATCGAGCAGTACTTC. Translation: CASSPSLRGIEQYF.

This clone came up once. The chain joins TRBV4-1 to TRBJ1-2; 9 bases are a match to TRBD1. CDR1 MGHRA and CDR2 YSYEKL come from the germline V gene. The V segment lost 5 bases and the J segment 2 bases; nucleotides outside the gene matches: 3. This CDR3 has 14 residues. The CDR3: CASSSGTGNYGYTF. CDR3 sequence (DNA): TGCGCCAGCAGCAGCGGGACAGGGAACTATGGCTACACCTTC.

Here the CDR3 reads CASSPPSLAGDPETQYF. Written as DNA, the CDR3 is TGTGCCAGCTCACCACCTTCACTAGCGGGAGACCCAGAGACCCAGTACTTC. The chain links TRBV18 to TRBJ2-5; TRBD2 matches at 11 bases. With 0 bases clipped from V and 4 bases from J, the junction kept 7 bases outside the gene matches. CDR1 is KGHSH, CDR2 LQKENI, per germline. There are 17 residues in the CDR3.

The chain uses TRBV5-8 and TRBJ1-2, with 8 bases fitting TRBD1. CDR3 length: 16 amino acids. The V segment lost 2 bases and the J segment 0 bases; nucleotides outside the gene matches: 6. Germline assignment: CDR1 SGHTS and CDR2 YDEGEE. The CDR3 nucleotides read TGTGCCAGCAGCTTAAGACAGGGGCCCACTAACTATGGCTACACCTTC. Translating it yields CASSLRQGPTNYGYTF.

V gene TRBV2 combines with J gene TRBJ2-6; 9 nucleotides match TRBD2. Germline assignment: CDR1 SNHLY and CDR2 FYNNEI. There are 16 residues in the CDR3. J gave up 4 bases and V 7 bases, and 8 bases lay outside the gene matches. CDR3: CASTGTSSSGANVLTF. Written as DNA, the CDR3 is TGTGCCAGCACCGGGACTAGCTCTTCCGGGGCCAACGTCCTGACTTTC.

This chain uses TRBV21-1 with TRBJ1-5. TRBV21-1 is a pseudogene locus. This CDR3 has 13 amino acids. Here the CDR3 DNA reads TGTGCCAGCAAACCCGGGGGGGGTCAGCCCCAGCATTTT. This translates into CASKPGGGQPQHF.

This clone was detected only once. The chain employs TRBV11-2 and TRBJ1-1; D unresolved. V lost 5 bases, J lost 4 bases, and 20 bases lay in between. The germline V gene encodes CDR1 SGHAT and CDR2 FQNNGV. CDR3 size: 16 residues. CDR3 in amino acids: CASSPLVQITGTEAFF. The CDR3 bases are TGTGCCAGCAGCCCCTTAGTACAAATCACGGGCACTGAAGCTTTCTTT.

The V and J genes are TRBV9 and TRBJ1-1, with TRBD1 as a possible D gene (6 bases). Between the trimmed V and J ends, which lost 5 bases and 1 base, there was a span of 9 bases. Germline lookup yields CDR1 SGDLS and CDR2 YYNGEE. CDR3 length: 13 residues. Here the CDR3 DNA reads TGTGCCAGCAGTCCGACAGGGAACACTGAAGCTTTCTTT. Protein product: CASSPTGNTEAFF.

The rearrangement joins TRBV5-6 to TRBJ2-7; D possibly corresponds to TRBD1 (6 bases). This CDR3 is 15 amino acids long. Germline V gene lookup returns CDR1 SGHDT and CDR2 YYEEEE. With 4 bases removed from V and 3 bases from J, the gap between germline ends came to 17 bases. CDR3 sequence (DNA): TGTGCCAGCAGCCAACCGACAGGCGTGTACTACGAGCAGTACTTC. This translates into CASSQPTGVYYEQYF.

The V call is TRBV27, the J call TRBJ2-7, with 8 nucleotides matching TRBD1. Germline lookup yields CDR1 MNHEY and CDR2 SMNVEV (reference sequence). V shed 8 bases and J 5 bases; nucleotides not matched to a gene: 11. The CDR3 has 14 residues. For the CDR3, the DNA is TGTGCCAGCCAGTTTCTCGGGACAGGAGACGAGCAGTACTTC. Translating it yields CASQFLGTGDEQYF.

The CDR3 nucleotides read TGTGCCAGCAGCCGTACAGGGCCAGGAAACACCATATATTTT. Its protein product is CASSRTGPGNTIYF. The chain has TRBV7-2 and TRBJ1-3; weak D call: TRBD1 (6 bases). CDR3 size: 14 residues. The germline V gene encodes CDR1 SGHTA and CDR2 FQGNSA. Trimming removed 5 bases from V and 4 bases from J, with 12 bases in between.

Here the CDR3 reads CASSTLTGKDQPQHF. CDR3 bases: TGTGCCAGTAGTACCTTAACAGGGAAGGATCAGCCCCAGCATTTT. The chain recombines TRBV19 with TRBJ1-5; tentatively, D is TRBD1 (6 bases). V lost 4 bases and J 5 bases, leaving 15 bases between the germline ends. Germline CDR1 and CDR2: LNHDA and SQIVND (reference sequence). This CDR3 is 15 amino acids long.

CDR3 coding DNA: TGTGCCAGCAGCGTAAGAATAGGAGGACACACCGGGGAGCTGTTTTTT. This encodes CASSVRIGGHTGELFF. This chain joins TRBV9 and TRBJ2-2; D possibly corresponds to TRBD2 (5 bases). The length of the CDR3 is 16 residues. Germline-derived CDR1 and CDR2 are SGDLS and YYNGEE. V lost 1 base and J 3 bases, leaving 13 bases between the germline ends. The complete variable domain, with remaining parts taken from reference TRBV9 and TRBJ2-2, reads DSGVTQTPKHLITATGQRVTLRCSPRSGDLSVYWYQQSLDQGLQFLIQYYNGEERAKGNILERFSAQQFPDLHSELNLSSLELGDSALYFCASSVRIGGHTGELFFGEGSRLTVL.

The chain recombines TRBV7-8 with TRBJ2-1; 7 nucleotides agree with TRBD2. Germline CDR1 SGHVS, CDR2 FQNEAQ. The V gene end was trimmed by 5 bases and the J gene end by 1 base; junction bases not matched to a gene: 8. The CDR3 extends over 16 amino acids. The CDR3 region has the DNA TGTGCCAGCAGCCCTACAGACGGGAGGTCCTACAATGAGCAGTTCTTC. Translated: CASSPTDGRSYNEQFF.

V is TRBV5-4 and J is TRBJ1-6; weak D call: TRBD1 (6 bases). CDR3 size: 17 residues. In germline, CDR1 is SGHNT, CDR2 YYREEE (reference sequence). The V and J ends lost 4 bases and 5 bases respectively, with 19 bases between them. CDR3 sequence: CASSTPAGATHNSPLHF. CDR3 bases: TGTGCCAGCAGCACACCAGCGGGGGCGACGCATAATTCACCCCTCCACTTT. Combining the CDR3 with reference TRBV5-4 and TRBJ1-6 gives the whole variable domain ETGVTQSPTHLIKTRGQQVTLRCSSQSGHNTVSWYQQALGQGPQFIFQYYREEENGRGNFPPRFSGLQFPNYSSELNVNALELDDSALYLCASSTPAGATHNSPLHFGNGTRLTVT.

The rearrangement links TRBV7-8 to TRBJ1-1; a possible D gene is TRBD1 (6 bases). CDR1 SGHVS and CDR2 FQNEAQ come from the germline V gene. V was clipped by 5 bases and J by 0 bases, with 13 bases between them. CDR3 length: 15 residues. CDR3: CASSLQGGMNTEAFF. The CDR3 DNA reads TGTGCCAGCAGCCTACAGGGCGGTATGAACACTGAAGCTTTCTTT.